This T cell receptor beta chain came from a study of technical replicates of blood from a handful of donors. Sequencing used immunoSEQ multiplex PCR; TCRdb keeps in-frame clones, though not all of them. The data contain around 50,000 clones, approximately 94% of them singletons. This TCR was recovered from a human donor in good health. Sequenced input: T cells isolated from PBMCs.

The CDR3 protein is CASSLDTLPTDTQYF. As DNA, the CDR3 is TGCGCCAGCAGCCTGGACACCCTCCCCACAGATACGCAGTATTTT. The gene calls are TRBV5-1 and TRBJ2-3; perhaps TRBD1 as D (5 bases). Germline CDR1 SGHRS, CDR2 YFSETQ. This CDR3 has 15 amino acids. V gave up 4 bases and J gave up 2 bases, with 14 bases separating them.